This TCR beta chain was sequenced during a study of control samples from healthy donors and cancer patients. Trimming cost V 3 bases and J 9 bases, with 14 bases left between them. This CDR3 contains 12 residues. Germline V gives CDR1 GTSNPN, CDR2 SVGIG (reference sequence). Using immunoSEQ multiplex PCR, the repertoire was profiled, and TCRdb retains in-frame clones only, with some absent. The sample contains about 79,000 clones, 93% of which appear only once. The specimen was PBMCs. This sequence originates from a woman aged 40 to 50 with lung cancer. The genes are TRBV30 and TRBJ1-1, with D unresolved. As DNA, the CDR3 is TGTGCCTGGAGACCCCCCGGGAGTCAAGCTTTCTTT. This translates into CAWRPPGSQAFF.